This T cell receptor (beta chain) stems from a study of blood T cell repertoires in COVID-19. Study summary: Samples taken during acute and convalescent COVID-19 were collected in the United States, Italy and Spain. Nucleic acid was either cDNA or gDNA, and it came from T cells, B-cell-depleted T cells, or PBMCs.

This CDR3 region has 15 residues. The V and J ends lost 1 base and 6 bases, in that order; junction bases with no gene match: 8. CDR1 is SGHAT and CDR2 is FQNNGV in the germline V gene. In the original workflow: Amplification of reference gene primers provided the estimated nucleated cell counts. Some clones are missing from TCRdb's copy, which holds only in-frame ones; the method was immunoSEQ multiplex PCR. The V and J calls and clone size come from that table; D and trimming were worked out from the DNA. Of roughly 39,000 clones in the sample, 90% to 95% are singletons; the top ten hold 4.5% to 7%.

This TCR was sampled from a human donor in a cohort sampled during active COVID-19. The sample comprised peripheral blood. The chain employs TRBV11-2 and TRBJ2-7; 8 bases are a match to TRBD2. The CDR3 region is CASSLAGGPPPEQYF. The CDR3, as DNA: TGTGCCAGCAGCTTAGCGGGGGGGCCGCCTCCCGAGCAGTACTTC.